This record looks at one T cell receptor beta chain sequence and its context. Its antigen is unidentified. The repertoire was sequenced with immunoSEQ multiplex PCR; TCRdb's copy has only in-frame clones and lacks some. The profile shows fewer than 200,000 clones, roughly nine tenths of them singletons. This entry is derived from a study of cytomegalovirus exposure and HLA in healthy donors. These donors were members of the roughly 110-subject validation cohort, a group separate from the approximately 670-subject first cohort. General study results and limits: Subsequent analysis found a tendency for first-cohort TCR clusters to co-occur within the 90 to 150 validation repertoires. The majority of TCR sequences were rare, yet some public TCRs appeared in many donors. The study designated over 150 TCR beta chains cytomegalovirus-associated.

Sample: PBMCs. The TCR originated in a young woman in good health and CMV-seropositive.

The DNA of the CDR3 is TGTGCCAGCAGTTTAGGGGGGATGGGGTACAATGAGCAGTTCTTC. It yields the protein CASSLGGMGYNEQFF. This chain uses TRBV28 with TRBJ2-1; a possible D gene is TRBD2 (6 bases). Germline values: CDR1 MDHEN, CDR2 SYDVKM. The V end lost 2 bases, the J end lost 4 bases, and 12 bases lay between the germline ends. This CDR3 is 15 amino acids long.